These 24 T cell receptor beta chains were all obtained from the same sample, sequenced in a study of blood T cell repertoires in COVID-19 (dated by TCRdb to about 2020). Receptor libraries were prepared by the immunoSEQ multiplex PCR assay. Sourced from immuneACCESS, this table was stored by TCRdb with only in-frame sequences that have V and J called. A share of the clones is absent; for the studies checked, an unresolved V gene accounts for under half, and the remainder has no known explanation. In this sample the table shows about 280,000 clones, roughly 86% of which occur a single time. 2% to 2.5% of the sample lies in the top ten. Sequenced sample: peripheral blood. These receptors were collected from a woman in her twenties or thirties who had recovered from COVID-19.

This chain joins TRBV18 and TRBJ1-1, with D unclear. V was pared by 1 base and J by 2 bases, with 14 bases between. The CDR3 sequence is 16 residues long. Looked up from germline, CDR1 is KGHSH and CDR2 is LQKENI. This CDR3 reads CASSPLARVVNTEAFF. The CDR3 nucleotides read TGTGCCAGCTCACCACTAGCGCGCGTGGTCAACACTGAAGCTTTCTTT.

This chain uses TRBV28 with TRBJ1-1; D not resolved. V lost 3 bases to trimming and J lost 1 base, with 9 bases between them. From germline, CDR1 is MDHEN and CDR2 SYDVKM. The CDR3 length is 14 residues. The CDR3 DNA reads TGTGCCAGCAGTTTTTGGTCCAGGAACACTGAAGCTTTCTTT. This encodes CASSFWSRNTEAFF.

The gene calls are TRBV19 and TRBJ2-3, with D unclear. The CDR3 contains 11 residues. Germline lookup yields CDR1 LNHDA and CDR2 SQIVND (reference sequence). Trimming pared 7 bases from V and 3 bases from J, leaving 5 bases between. The CDR3 DNA sequence: TGTGCCAGTACCTCTACAGATACGCAGTATTTT. Translating it yields CASTSTDTQYF.

The rearrangement joins TRBV28 to TRBJ2-7; TRBD2 aligns across 11 bases. The CDR3 sequence is 16 residues long. In germline, CDR1 is MDHEN, CDR2 SYDVKM. J gave up 2 bases and V 7 bases, and 10 bases lay outside the gene matches. In DNA form, the CDR3 reads TGTGCCAGCACGTCTAGCGGGAGGCCCGGGACCTACGAGCAGTACTTC. Translating it yields CASTSSGRPGTYEQYF.

Of note for this clone: An end of the junction differs from the germline gene, which may be a read error. The rearrangement joins TRBV7-7 to TRBJ2-3, with D perhaps matching TRBD1 (5 bases). The length of the CDR3 is 14 residues. From germline, CDR1 is SSHAT and CDR2 FNYEAQ (reference sequence). This chain's CDR3 is CASSLGGATDTQYF. The DNA of the CDR3 is TGTGCTAGCAGCTTGGGTGGGGCCACAGATACGCAGTATTTT. The full variable domain, in which reference TRBV7-7 and TRBJ2-3 provide the parts outside the CDR3, is GAGVSQSPRYKVTKRGQDVTLRCDPISSHATLYWYQQALGQGPEFLTYFNYEAQPDKSGLPSDRFSAERPEGSISTLTIQRTEQRDSAMYRCASSLGGATDTQYFGPGTRLTVL.

This clone was recorded only once. The chain has TRBV3-1 (or the pseudogene TRBV3-2) and TRBJ1-5; 9 bases align to TRBD1. With 7 bases clipped from V and 2 bases from J, the junction kept 9 bases outside the gene matches. The CDR3 extends over 16 amino acids. Germline V gene lookup returns CDR1 LGHDT and CDR2 YNNKEL (reference sequence). The CDR3 loop reads CASKRTGEEGNQPQHF. The CDR3 DNA is TGTGCCAGCAAGAGGACAGGGGAGGAGGGCAATCAGCCCCAGCATTTT.

The J gene is TRBJ2-3, the V gene TRBV9; TRBD2 matches at 11 bases. This CDR3 spans 16 amino acids. V trimming: 0 bases; J trimming: 4 bases; junction bases outside the gene matches: 4. Germline CDR1 SGDLS, CDR2 YYNGEE. This CDR3 is CASSVVAGGPADTQYF. In DNA, the CDR3 is TGTGCCAGCAGCGTAGTAGCGGGAGGGCCCGCAGATACGCAGTATTTT.

This clone turned up a few times. The chain links TRBV7-9 to TRBJ2-1, with TRBD2 matching over 10 bases. The CDR3 covers 13 residues. Trimming cost V 5 bases and J 11 bases; bases outside gene matches: 6. Germline V gene sequence: CDR1 SEHNR, CDR2 FQNEAQ (reference sequence). The CDR3: CASSTTSGVKQFF. Written as DNA, the CDR3 is TGTGCCAGCAGCACCACTAGCGGGGTAAAGCAGTTCTTC.

This clone is a singleton in its sample. The rearrangement uses TRBV6-2 or TRBV6-3 and TRBJ2-1; 9 bases are shared with TRBD2. V shed 2 bases, J shed 9 bases, and the junction held 5 bases outside the gene matches. CDR1 is MNHEY, CDR2 SVGEGT, per germline. This CDR3 has 14 amino acids. CDR3: CASSYRREGGEQFF. The CDR3 bases are TGTGCCAGCAGTTACCGGCGGGAGGGCGGTGAGCAGTTCTTC.

This clone was recorded only once. The rearrangement links TRBV21-1 to TRBJ1-1. TRBV21-1 is noted as a pseudogene. This CDR3 spans 19 amino acids. CDR3 DNA sequence: TGTGCCAGCAGCAAATTGTCTAGGGCCGGGGATACGAGGGACACTGAAGCTTTCTTT. This gives the protein CASSKLSRAGDTRDTEAFF.

V and J are TRBV5-4 and TRBJ2-3; 9 bases agree with TRBD2. There are 17 residues in the CDR3. Germline V lookup: CDR1 SGHNT, CDR2 YYREEE (reference sequence). The V gene end was trimmed by 3 bases and the J gene end by 4 bases; junction bases not matched to a gene: 12. This CDR3 is CASSSGPGLAGSDTQYF. CDR3 DNA: TGTGCCAGCAGCTCAGGGCCGGGACTAGCAGGGTCAGATACGCAGTATTTT.

J is TRBJ2-1 and V is TRBV5-1; a weak D match, TRBD1 (6 bases). The CDR3 spans 17 residues. Per the germline V gene, CDR1 is SGHRS and CDR2 is YFSETQ. V lost 5 bases and J 6 bases, leaving 24 bases between the germline ends. In DNA form, the CDR3 reads TGCGCCAGCAGGGGACAACCGAGCGGCGTGTCGAGCAATGAGCAGTTCTTC. Translating gives CASRGQPSGVSSNEQFF.

This chain links TRBV11-2 with TRBJ2-7, with D possibly being TRBD1 (6 bases). Per the germline V gene, CDR1 is SGHAT and CDR2 is FQNNGV. CDR3 length: 15 residues. V was trimmed by 1 base and J by 0 bases, leaving 10 bases between them. CDR3: CASSLGQEHSYEQYF. The CDR3 bases are TGTGCCAGCAGCTTAGGACAGGAGCACTCCTACGAGCAGTACTTC. The full variable domain, with the rest looked up from reference TRBV11-2 and TRBJ2-7, is EAGVAQSPRYKIIEKRQSVAFWCNPISGHATLYWYQQILGQGPKLLIQFQNNGVVDDSQLPKDRFSAERLKGVDSTLKIQPAKLEDSAVYLCASSLGQEHSYEQYFGPGTRLTVT.

The chain links TRBV18 to TRBJ2-7, with TRBD1 matching over 9 bases. V trimming: 4 bases; J trimming: 3 bases; junction bases outside the gene matches: 1. CDR1 is KGHSH and CDR2 is LQKENI in the germline V gene. The CDR3 sequence is 13 residues long. The CDR3 here is CASSRGQGYEQYF. For the CDR3, the DNA is TGTGCCAGCTCACGGGGACAGGGCTACGAGCAGTACTTC.

V is TRBV19 and J is TRBJ1-6; unclear D gene. Germline CDR1 and CDR2: LNHDA and SQIVND (reference sequence). With 6 bases removed from V and 9 bases from J, the gap between germline ends came to 12 bases. The CDR3 spans 13 residues. DNA of the CDR3: TGTGCCAGTAGCCCCCTGGGCATTTCACCCCTCCACTTT. Amino acid sequence: CASSPLGISPLHF.

The chain links TRBV7-2 to TRBJ2-1, with TRBD2 identical over 8 bases. With V trimmed by 2 bases and J by 9 bases, 6 bases remained unmatched. The CDR3 is made up of 14 amino acids. From germline, CDR1 is SGHTA and CDR2 FQGNSA. CDR3 in amino acids: CASSLSAGEGEQFF. In DNA form, the CDR3 reads TGTGCCAGCAGCTTATCAGCGGGAGAGGGTGAGCAGTTCTTC.

In this sample, this clone turned up a few times. The chain combines TRBV7-9 with TRBJ1-5; 7 positions agree with TRBD1. The CDR3 covers 15 residues. V shed 5 bases and J 2 bases; nucleotides not matched to a gene: 6. The germline V gene encodes CDR1 SEHNR and CDR2 FQNEAQ (reference sequence). In DNA form, the CDR3 reads TGTGCCAGCAGCCAAGACAGGGTAGGCAATCAGCCCCAGCATTTT. The encoded protein is CASSQDRVGNQPQHF.

This sequence joins TRBV11-2 and TRBJ1-1; 8 bases fit TRBD1. From germline, CDR1 is SGHAT and CDR2 FQNNGV. The length of the CDR3 is 16 residues. V lost 1 base, J lost 1 base, and 5 bases stayed unmatched. This CDR3 reads CASSLARTGRNTEAFF. As DNA, the CDR3 is TGTGCCAGCAGCTTAGCCCGGACAGGGAGGAACACTGAAGCTTTCTTT.

The chain recombines TRBV27 with TRBJ2-7; 7 nucleotides match TRBD1. The V and J ends lost 5 bases and 3 bases, in that order; junction bases with no gene match: 4. The CDR3 extends over 13 amino acids. CDR1 and CDR2 (germline): MNHEY, SMNVEV (reference sequence). The CDR3 reads CASSVPGGYEQYF. As DNA, the CDR3 is TGTGCCAGCAGTGTCCCAGGGGGCTACGAGCAGTACTTC.

The chain combines TRBV21-1 with TRBJ2-1; TRBD2 is taken as the D call from the table, unchecked against the DNA. TRBV21-1 is a pseudogene locus. The length of the CDR3 is 19 residues. The CDR3 loop is CASSKGLAGVRPSYNEQFF. The CDR3 DNA is TGTGCCAGCAGCAAAGGGCTAGCGGGAGTTCGTCCCTCCTACAATGAGCAGTTCTTC.

The V and J genes are TRBV10-3 and TRBJ1-2, with D possibly being TRBD1 (5 bases). The CDR3 loop spans 11 amino acids. Germline V gives CDR1 ENHRY, CDR2 SYGVKD. V lost 5 bases and J 8 bases, leaving 9 bases between the germline ends. The CDR3 coding sequence is TGTGCCATCAGTTCAGGGATCGGCTACACCTTC. It is translated as CAISSGIGYTF.

V gene TRBV7-6 combines with J gene TRBJ1-5; the D gene is possibly TRBD1 (6 bases). The CDR3 has 15 residues. From germline, CDR1 is SGHVS and CDR2 FNYEAQ. The ends were cut back, 0 bases at V and 2 bases at J, with 8 bases in the middle. The CDR3 sequence: CASSLAQGGNQPQHF. The CDR3 DNA is TGTGCCAGCAGCTTAGCACAGGGAGGCAATCAGCCCCAGCATTTT. Filled out from reference TRBV7-6 and TRBJ1-5, the complete variable domain reads GAGVSQSPRYKVTKRGQDVALRCDPISGHVSLYWYRQALGQGPEFLTYFNYEAQQDKSGLPNDRFSAERPEGSISTLTIQRTEQRDSAMYRCASSLAQGGNQPQHFGDGTRLSIL.

Only one count was recorded for this clone. This chain links TRBV5-4 with TRBJ2-1; possible D gene TRBD1, 6 bases. The CDR3 has 13 amino acids. In germline, CDR1 is SGHNT, CDR2 YYREEE (reference sequence). V lost 5 bases to trimming and J lost 5 bases, with 11 bases between them. CDR3 nucleotide sequence: TGTGCCAGCAGTTTCAGGGGTAACAATGAGCAGTTCTTC. Its protein product is CASSFRGNNEQFF.

The chain combines TRBV10-3 with TRBJ2-2; maybe TRBD2 (5 bases). Trimming pared 6 bases from V and 1 base from J, leaving 6 bases between. The CDR3 has 13 residues. Germline V gene data show CDR1 as ENHRY and CDR2 as SYGVKD. Here the CDR3 DNA reads TGTGCCATCAGAGGAGGGAACACCGGGGAGCTGTTTTTT. It encodes CAIRGGNTGELFF.